The present T cell receptor (beta chain) was sequenced within a study of identical twins. Overall study findings and caveats: There is a chance that invariant MAIT and iNKT cells partially muddied zero-insertion analyses.

This CDR3 contains 16 residues. The junction had 19 bases not matched to a gene; V was cut back by 3 bases and J by 13 bases. CDR1 is MDHEN, CDR2 SYDVKM, per germline. Worth noting for this clonotype: Its target is not known.

TCRdb re-called the 5' RACE reads through MiXCR, storing one row per CDR3 protein. The sample has 1.5 million to 2 million distinct CDR3 sequences; under 35% are singletons. The gene calls are TRBV28 and TRBJ2-5; 8 nucleotides agree with TRBD2. The sequenced sample consisted of cord blood. The sequence came from a newborn girl in good health. The CDR3: CASSFPKREFSYERYF. The CDR3 DNA sequence: TGTGCCAGCAGTTTCCCCAAGCGGGAGTTCTCCTACGAGCGGTACTTC.